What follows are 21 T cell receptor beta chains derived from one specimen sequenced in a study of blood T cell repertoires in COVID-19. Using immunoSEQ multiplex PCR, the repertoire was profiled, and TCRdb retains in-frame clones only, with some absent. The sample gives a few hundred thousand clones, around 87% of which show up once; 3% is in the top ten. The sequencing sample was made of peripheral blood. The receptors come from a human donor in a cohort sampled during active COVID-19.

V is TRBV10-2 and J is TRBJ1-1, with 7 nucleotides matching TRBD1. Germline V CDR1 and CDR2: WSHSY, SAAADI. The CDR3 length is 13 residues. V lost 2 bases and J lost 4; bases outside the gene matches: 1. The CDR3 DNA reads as TGCGCCAGCAGTGAGCAGGGGGGCACTGAAGCTTTCTTT. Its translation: CASSEQGGTEAFF.

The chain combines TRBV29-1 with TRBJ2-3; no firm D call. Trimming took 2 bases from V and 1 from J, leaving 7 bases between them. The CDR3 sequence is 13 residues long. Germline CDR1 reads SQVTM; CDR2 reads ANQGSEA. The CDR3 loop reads CSVETVGTDTQYF. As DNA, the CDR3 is TGCAGCGTTGAAACAGTAGGCACAGATACGCAGTATTTT.

The CDR3: CASSTGTALNYGYTF. CDR3 nucleotides: TGCGCCAGCAGCACTGGGACAGCCTTAAACTATGGCTACACCTTC. V and J are TRBV5-1 and TRBJ1-2, with 7 bases matching TRBD1. CDR1 is SGHRS and CDR2 is YFSETQ in the germline V gene. The J segment lost 2 bases and the V segment lost 4 bases, leaving 8 bases of the junction unmatched. This CDR3 region has 15 residues.

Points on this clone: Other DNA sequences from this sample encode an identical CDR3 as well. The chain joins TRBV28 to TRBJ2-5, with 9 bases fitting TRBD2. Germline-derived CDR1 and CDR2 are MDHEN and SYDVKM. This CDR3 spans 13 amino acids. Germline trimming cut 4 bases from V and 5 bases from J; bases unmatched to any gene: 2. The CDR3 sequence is CASSSSGKETQYF. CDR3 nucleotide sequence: TGTGCCAGCAGTTCTAGCGGGAAGGAGACCCAGTACTTC. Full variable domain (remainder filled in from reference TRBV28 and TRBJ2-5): DVKVTQSSRYLVKRTGEKVFLECVQDMDHENMFWYRQDPGLGLRLIYFSYDVKMKEKGDIPEGYSVSREKKERFSLILESASTNQTSMYLCASSSSGKETQYFGPGTRLLVL.

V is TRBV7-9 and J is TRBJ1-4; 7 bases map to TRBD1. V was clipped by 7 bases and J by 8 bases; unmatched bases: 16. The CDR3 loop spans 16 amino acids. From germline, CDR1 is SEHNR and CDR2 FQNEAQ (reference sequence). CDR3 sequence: CASTNWGTAGGEKLFF. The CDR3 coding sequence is TGTGCCAGCACCAATTGGGGGACAGCAGGTGGGGAAAAACTGTTTTTT.

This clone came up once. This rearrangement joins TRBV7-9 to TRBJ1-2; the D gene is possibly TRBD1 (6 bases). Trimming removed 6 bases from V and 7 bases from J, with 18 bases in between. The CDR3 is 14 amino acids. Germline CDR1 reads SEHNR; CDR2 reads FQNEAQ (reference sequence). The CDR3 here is CASRIPGDVGGYTF. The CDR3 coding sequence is TGTGCCAGCAGGATCCCAGGGGATGTGGGTGGCTACACCTTC.

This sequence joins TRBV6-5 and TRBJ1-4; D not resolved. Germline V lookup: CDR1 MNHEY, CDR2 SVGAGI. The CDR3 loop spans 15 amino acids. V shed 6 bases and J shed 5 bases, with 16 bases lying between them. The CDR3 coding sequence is TGTGCCAGCAGATCCCCAGTACTAGGAAATGAAAAACTGTTTTTT. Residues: CASRSPVLGNEKLFF.

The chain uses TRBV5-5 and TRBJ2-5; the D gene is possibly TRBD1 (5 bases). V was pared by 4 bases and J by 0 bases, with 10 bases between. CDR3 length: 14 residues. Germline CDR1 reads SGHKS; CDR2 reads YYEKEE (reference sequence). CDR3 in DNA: TGTGCCAGCAGCACTCAGGGTAACCAAGAGACCCAGTACTTC. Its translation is CASSTQGNQETQYF. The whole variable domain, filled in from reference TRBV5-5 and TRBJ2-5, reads DAGVTQSPTHLIKTRGQQVTLRCSPISGHKSVSWYQQVLGQGPQFIFQYYEKEERGRGNFPDRFSARQFPNYSSELNVNALLLGDSALYLCASSTQGNQETQYFGPGTRLLVL.

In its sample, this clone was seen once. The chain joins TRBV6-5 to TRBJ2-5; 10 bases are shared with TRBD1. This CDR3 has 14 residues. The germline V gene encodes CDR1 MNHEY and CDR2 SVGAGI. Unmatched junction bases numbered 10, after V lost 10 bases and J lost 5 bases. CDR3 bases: TGTGCCACCGCGGACAGGGGGTTGGGTGAGACCCAGTACTTC. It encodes CATADRGLGETQYF.

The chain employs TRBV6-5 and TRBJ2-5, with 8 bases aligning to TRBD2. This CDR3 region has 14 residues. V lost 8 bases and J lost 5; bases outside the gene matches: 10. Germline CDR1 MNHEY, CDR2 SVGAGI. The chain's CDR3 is CASRPGGRFETQYF. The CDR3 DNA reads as TGTGCCAGCCGGCCCGGCGGGAGGTTTGAGACCCAGTACTTC.

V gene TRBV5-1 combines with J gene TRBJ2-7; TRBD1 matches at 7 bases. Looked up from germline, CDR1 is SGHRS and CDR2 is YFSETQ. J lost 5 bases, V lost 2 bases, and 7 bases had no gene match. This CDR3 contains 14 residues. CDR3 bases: TGCGCCAGCAGCTTAGCAGGGGGTCGGAACGAGCAGTACTTC. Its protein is CASSLAGGRNEQYF. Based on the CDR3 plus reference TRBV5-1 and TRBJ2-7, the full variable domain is KAGVTQTPRYLIKTRGQQVTLSCSPISGHRSVSWYQQTPGQGLQFLFEYFSETQRNKGNFPGRFSGRQFSNSRSEMNVSTLELGDSALYLCASSLAGGRNEQYFGPGTRLTVT.

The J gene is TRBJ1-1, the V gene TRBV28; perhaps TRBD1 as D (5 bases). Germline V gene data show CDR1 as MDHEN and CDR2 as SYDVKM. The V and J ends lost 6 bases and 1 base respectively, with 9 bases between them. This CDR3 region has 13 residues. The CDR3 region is CASRITGNTEAFF. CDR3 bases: TGTGCCAGCAGGATTACAGGGAACACTGAAGCTTTCTTT.

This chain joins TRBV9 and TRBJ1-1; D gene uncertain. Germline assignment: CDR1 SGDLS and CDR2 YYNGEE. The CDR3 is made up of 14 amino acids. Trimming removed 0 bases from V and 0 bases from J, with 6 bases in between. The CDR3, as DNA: TGTGCCAGCAGCGTAGGTTCTGTGAACACTGAAGCTTTCTTT. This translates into CASSVGSVNTEAFF.

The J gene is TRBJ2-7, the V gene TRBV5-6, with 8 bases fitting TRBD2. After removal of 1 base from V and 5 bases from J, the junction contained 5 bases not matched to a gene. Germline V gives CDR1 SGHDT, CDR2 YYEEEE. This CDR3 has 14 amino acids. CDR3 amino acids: CASSLRAGVHEQYF. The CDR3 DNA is TGTGCCAGCAGCTTGAGAGCGGGGGTCCACGAGCAGTACTTC.

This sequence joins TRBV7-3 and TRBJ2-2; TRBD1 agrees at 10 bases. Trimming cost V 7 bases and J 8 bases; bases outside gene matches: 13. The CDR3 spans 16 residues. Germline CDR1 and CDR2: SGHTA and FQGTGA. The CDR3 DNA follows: TGTGCCAGCACCCTGACAGGGGGCGGCGGCAGAGGGGAGCTGTTTTTT. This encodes CASTLTGGGGRGELFF.

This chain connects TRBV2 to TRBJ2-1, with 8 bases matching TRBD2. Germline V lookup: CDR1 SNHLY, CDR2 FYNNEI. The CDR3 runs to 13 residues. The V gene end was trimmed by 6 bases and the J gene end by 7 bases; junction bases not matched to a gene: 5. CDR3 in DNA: TGTGCCAGCAGCGGACTAGCTCGGAATGAGCAGTTCTTC. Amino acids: CASSGLARNEQFF. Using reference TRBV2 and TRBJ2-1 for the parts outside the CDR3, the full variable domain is EPEVTQTPSHQVTQMGQEVILRCVPISNHLYFYWYRQILGQKVEFLVSFYNNEISEKSEIFDDQFSVERPDGSNFTLKIRSTKLEDSAMYFCASSGLARNEQFFGPGTRLTVL.

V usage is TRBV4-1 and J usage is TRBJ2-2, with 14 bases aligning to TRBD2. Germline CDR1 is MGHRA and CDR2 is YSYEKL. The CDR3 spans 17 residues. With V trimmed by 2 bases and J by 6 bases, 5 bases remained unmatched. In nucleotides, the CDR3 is TGCGCCAGCAGCCAAAGACTAGCGGGGGGGCGCGCCGGGGAGCTGTTTTTT. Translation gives CASSQRLAGGRAGELFF.

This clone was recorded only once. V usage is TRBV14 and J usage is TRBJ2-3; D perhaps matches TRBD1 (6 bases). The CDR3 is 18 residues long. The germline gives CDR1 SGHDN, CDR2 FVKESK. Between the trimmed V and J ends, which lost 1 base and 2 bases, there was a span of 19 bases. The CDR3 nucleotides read TGTGCCAGCAGCCAAGTGAGGGCAGGGGACATCCACACAGATACGCAGTATTTT. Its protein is CASSQVRAGDIHTDTQYF.

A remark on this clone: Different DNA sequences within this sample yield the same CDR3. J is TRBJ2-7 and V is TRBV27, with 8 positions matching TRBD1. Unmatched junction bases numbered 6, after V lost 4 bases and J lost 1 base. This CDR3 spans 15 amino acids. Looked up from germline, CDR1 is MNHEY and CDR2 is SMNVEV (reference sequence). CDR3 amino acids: CASSSSGTGSYEQYF. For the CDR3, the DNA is TGTGCCAGCAGTTCCTCCGGGACAGGATCCTACGAGCAGTACTTC.

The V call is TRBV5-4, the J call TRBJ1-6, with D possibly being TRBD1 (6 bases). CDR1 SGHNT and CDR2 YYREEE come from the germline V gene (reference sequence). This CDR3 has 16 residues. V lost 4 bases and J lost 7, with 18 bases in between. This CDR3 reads CASSPTPTGLNSPLHF. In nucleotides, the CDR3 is TGTGCCAGCAGCCCAACTCCGACAGGCCTGAATTCACCCCTCCACTTT.

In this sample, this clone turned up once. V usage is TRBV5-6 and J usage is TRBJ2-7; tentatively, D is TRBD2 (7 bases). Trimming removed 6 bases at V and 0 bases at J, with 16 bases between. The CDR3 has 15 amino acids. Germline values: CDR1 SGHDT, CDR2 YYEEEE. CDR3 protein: CASTRRGGGSYEQYF. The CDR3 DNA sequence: TGTGCCAGCACCCGACGGGGAGGGGGCTCCTACGAGCAGTACTTC.